The clone carrying this T cell receptor (beta chain) has more than one count but fewer than ten. Its antigen is as yet unknown. This sample was taken from a study of vaccination effects on CD4 cells after COVID-19. The protocol was immunoSEQ multiplex PCR, while the TCRdb copy is restricted to in-frame clones and leaves out a portion. Here the sample spans about 64,000 clones, about 72% being singletons. Culturing for 9 to 10 days preceded CD4+ T cell isolation. Half-medium changes using IL-2 medium occurred on days 3 and 7. The CDR3 contains 12 residues. Trimming took 5 bases from V and 3 from J, leaving 7 bases between them.

The chain links TRBV12-3 or TRBV12-4 to TRBJ1-2; D is undetermined. This material consisted of CD4+ T cells from PBMCs cultured without peptide, taken before COVID-19 vaccination. The receptor was derived from a human donor who had a prior SARS-CoV-2 infection. CDR3 sequence reads: CASSPGYYGYTF. CDR3 nucleotide sequence: TGTGCCAGCAGTCCAGGATACTATGGCTACACCTTC.